These T cell receptor beta chains were read from a single sample in a study of T-cell memory formation after mild COVID-19. TCRdb fed the 5' RACE reads into MiXCR, producing one record per CDR3 protein. Of about 180,000 distinct CDR3 sequences detected, around 20% appear once; the ten largest clones hold approximately 4%. The source material was PBMCs or a T cell subset sorted from them (not recorded which). The receptors here all came from a man between 18 and 35 years old who had mild COVID-19 (a few samples of this study predate the infection). Cell type and time point are not known. Both conserved end residues are part of each CDR3. D genes are given only for firm matches. Only part of the rows carry a size: once, few, many, or a class if the clone is expanded.

few . TRBJ1-2 TRBV6-6 CASKDGNYGYTF TGTGCCAGCAAGGACGGGAACTATGGCTACACCTTC
few TRBD1 TRBJ1-6 TRBV20-1 CSARTGMNSPLHF TGCAGTGCTAGGACAGGGATGAATTCACCCCTCCACTTT
. . TRBJ1-5 TRBV27 CASSRRQGISQPQHF TGTGCCAGTAGCCGACGGCAGGGGATCAGTCAGCCCCAGCATTTT
. . TRBJ2-3 TRBV5-4 CASSFTGTTDTQYF TGTGCCAGCAGCTTTACTGGTACCACAGATACGCAGTATTTT
. . TRBJ1-3 TRBV7-9 CASSYQGTTGNTIYF TGTGCCAGCAGCTATCAGGGTACGACTGGAAACACCATATATTTT
few . TRBJ2-5 TRBV10-3 CAISEIVGARETQYF TGTGCCATCAGTGAAATTGTCGGGGCCCGGGAGACCCAGTACTTC
few . TRBJ2-5 TRBV27 CASRAGVRETQYF TGTGCCAGCAGGGCAGGGGTTCGGGAGACCCAGTACTTC
. . TRBJ2-7 TRBV29-1 CSVEGQGNEEQYF TGCAGCGTTGAAGGGCAGGGGAATGAGGAGCAGTACTTC
. . TRBJ1-2 TRBV6-5 CASRAGGPGYGYTF TGTGCCAGCAGGGCCGGAGGGCCGGGCTATGGCTACACCTTC
few TRBD1 TRBJ2-1 TRBV20-1 CSAAHRGYNEQFF TGCAGTGCTGCCCACAGGGGGTACAATGAGCAGTTCTTC
once . TRBJ1-1 TRBV6-5 CASSSPAGNTEAFF TGTGCCAGCAGTTCCCCGGCCGGGAACACTGAAGCTTTCTTT
. . TRBJ1-5 TRBV10-1 CASSVPEGNQPQHF TGCGCCAGCAGTGTGCCGGAGGGGAATCAGCCCCAGCATTTT
many TRBD1 TRBJ2-7 TRBV5-1 CASARSGTGEYEQYF TGCGCCAGCGCCCGCTCCGGGACAGGGGAGTACGAGCAGTACTTC
. . TRBJ1-5 TRBV7-2 CASSLVLHSNQPQHF TGTGCCAGCAGCTTAGTTCTGCATAGCAATCAGCCCCAGCATTTT
few . TRBJ1-2 TRBV4-3 CASSQGATYGYTF TGCGCCAGCAGCCAGGGGGCCACCTATGGCTACACCTTC
few . TRBJ2-1 TRBV7-2 CASSLRPGDEQFF TGTGCCAGCAGCCTTCGTCCGGGCGATGAGCAGTTCTTC
. . TRBJ2-2 TRBV25-1 CASTPVPNTGELFF TGTGCCAGCACACCCGTGCCGAACACCGGGGAGCTGTTTTTT
. TRBD1 TRBJ2-4 TRBV6-6 CASRHGQGYVENIQYF TGTGCCAGCAGACATGGACAGGGATATGTGGAAAACATTCAGTACTTC
few TRBD1 TRBJ2-7 TRBV9 CASSPQGQGYEQYF TGTGCCAGCAGCCCCCAGGGACAGGGGTACGAGCAGTACTTC
. TRBD1 TRBJ2-1 TRBV7-9 CASRSDRANEQFF TGTGCCAGCAGATCGGACAGGGCCAATGAGCAGTTCTTC
. . TRBJ1-3 TRBV10-3 CAISAAQGTGNTIYF TGTGCCATCAGTGCGGCCCAGGGCACTGGAAACACCATATATTTT
few TRBD1 TRBJ2-1 TRBV5-1 CASSSRDRNEQFF TGCGCCAGCAGCAGCCGGGACAGGAATGAGCAGTTCTTC
. . TRBJ1-5 TRBV12-3/TRBV12-4 CVSSLGQSVLNQPQHF TGTGTCAGCAGTTTGGGGCAGTCCGTACTCAATCAGCCCCAGCATTTT
. . TRBJ2-3 TRBV9 CASSVAPISTDTQYF TGTGCCAGCAGCGTAGCTCCGATTAGCACAGATACGCAGTATTTT
few TRBD2 TRBJ2-1 TRBV5-1 CASSLLAGDSYNEQFF TGCGCCAGCAGCTTACTAGCGGGGGACTCCTACAATGAGCAGTTCTTC
. . TRBJ2-5 TRBV29-1 CSVEWQDRAPYTQYF TGCAGCGTTGAATGGCAGGACCGGGCCCCCTACACCCAGTACTTC
few . TRBJ2-4 TRBV7-3 CASSLGQGHIQYF TGTGCCAGCAGCTTAGGGCAGGGGCACATTCAGTACTTC
. . TRBJ2-3 TRBV7-8 CASSVGPAADTQYF TGTGCCAGCAGTGTGGGGCCGGCCGCAGATACGCAGTATTTT
few TRBD1 TRBJ1-5 TRBV6-2/TRBV6-3 CASSSRTGNQPQHF TGTGCCAGCAGTTCTCGGACAGGGAATCAGCCCCAGCATTTT
few . TRBJ2-1 TRBV30 CAWTSVPPEQFF TGTGCCTGGACGAGTGTACCACCTGAGCAGTTCTTC
many . TRBJ2-7 TRBV7-9 CASSSSPGHLSYEQYF TGTGCCAGCAGCTCTTCCCCGGGACACCTATCCTACGAGCAGTACTTC
few TRBD2 TRBJ2-4 TRBV7-8 CASSSRTSGGPGAKNIQYF TGTGCCAGCAGCTCACGGACTAGCGGGGGCCCAGGGGCCAAAAACATTCAGTACTTC
. TRBD1 TRBJ1-1 TRBV5-1 CASSWAWDSRAEAFF TGCGCCAGCAGCTGGGCCTGGGACAGTCGGGCTGAAGCTTTCTTT
. . TRBJ2-1 TRBV9 CASSISGTGYEQFF TGTGCCAGCAGCATATCCGGGACTGGTTATGAGCAGTTCTTC
. . TRBJ1-1 TRBV6-5 CASSYQVDTEAFF TGTGCCAGCAGTTACCAGGTAGACACTGAAGCTTTCTTT
many . TRBJ2-5 TRBV5-1 CASSLVAGEETQYF TGCGCCAGCAGCTTGGTGGCAGGGGAGGAGACCCAGTACTTC
few TRBD2 TRBJ2-3 TRBV11-2 CASSSGTRAVTQYF TGTGCCAGCAGCTCCGGGACTAGGGCTGTTACGCAGTATTTT
. . TRBJ2-6 TRBV7-9 CASSSPGISGANVLTF TGTGCCAGCAGCTCCCCGGGGATCTCTGGGGCCAACGTCCTGACTTTC
. TRBD1 TRBJ2-3 TRBV6-5 CASSLQGASPHTQYF TGTGCCAGCAGTTTACAGGGGGCTTCACCGCATACGCAGTATTTT
. . TRBJ2-7 TRBV5-1 CASSFNGLDEQYF TGCGCCAGCAGCTTTAACGGACTCGACGAGCAGTACTTC
. TRBD1 TRBJ1-5 TRBV24-1 CATSDWTGSMEPQHF TGTGCCACCAGTGACTGGACAGGGTCCATGGAGCCCCAGCATTTT
. TRBD2 TRBJ2-3 TRBV5-1 CASSSGKPSTDTQYF TGCGCCAGCAGCAGCGGGAAGCCTAGCACAGATACGCAGTATTTT
. . TRBJ2-7 TRBV11-1 CASSARQDPSLYEQYF TGTGCCAGCAGCGCCCGCCAGGACCCTTCACTTTACGAGCAGTACTTC
. . TRBJ1-2 TRBV4-1 CASSQEQYGYTF TGCGCCAGCAGCCAAGAACAGTATGGCTACACCTTC
many . TRBJ1-2 TRBV20-1 CSARTPNYGYTF TGCAGTGCTAGGACACCTAACTATGGCTACACCTTC
few TRBD2 TRBJ2-1 TRBV3-1 CASRHVLAGGINEQFF TGTGCCAGCAGGCACGTCCTAGCGGGGGGGATCAATGAGCAGTTCTTC
. . TRBJ1-1 TRBV10-3 CAIRGRVDTEAFF TGTGCCATCAGGGGCAGGGTAGACACTGAAGCTTTCTTT
. . TRBJ1-2 TRBV5-8 CASSLNRLNYGYTF TGTGCCAGCAGCTTGAACAGGCTAAACTATGGCTACACCTTC
. . TRBJ2-7 TRBV2 CASSENSGWGEQYF TGTGCCAGCAGTGAGAACTCAGGATGGGGGGAGCAGTACTTC
few . TRBJ1-4 TRBV20-1 CSAGPGEKLFF TGCAGTGCTGGGCCCGGCGAAAAACTGTTTTTT
. . TRBJ2-1 TRBV7-2 CASSRWAPNEQFF TGTGCCAGCAGCCGCTGGGCTCCCAATGAGCAGTTCTTC
once . TRBJ1-4 TRBV5-1 CASSISIGNNEKLFF TGCGCCAGCAGCATCTCAATCGGGAATAATGAAAAACTGTTTTTT
few . TRBJ2-5 TRBV24-1 CATSEWETQYF TGTGCCACCAGTGAGTGGGAGACCCAGTACTTC
few . TRBJ2-3 TRBV9 CASSVGVIDDGDTQYF TGTGCCAGCAGCGTAGGAGTGATAGACGATGGAGATACGCAGTATTTT
few TRBD1 TRBJ1-1 TRBV7-2 CASSRDRETEAFF TGTGCCAGCAGCCGAGACAGGGAAACTGAAGCTTTCTTT
. . TRBJ1-6 TRBV28 CASSFPGLTNSPLHF TGTGCCAGCAGTTTTCCGGGACTTACTAATTCACCCCTCCACTTT
few . TRBJ2-4 TRBV5-6 CASSQTEGAGDIQYF TGTGCCAGCAGCCAAACGGAGGGGGCAGGGGACATTCAGTACTTC
few TRBD1 TRBJ1-6 TRBV7-9 CASSSPPGQGDSPLHF TGTGCCAGCAGCTCGCCGCCGGGACAGGGTGATTCACCCCTCCACTTT
. . TRBJ1-6 TRBV5-6 CASSIDGAHYNSPLHF TGTGCCAGCAGCATTGACGGGGCCCACTATAATTCACCCCTCCACTTT
. . TRBJ2-1 TRBV5-8 CASSLRRVNEQFF TGTGCCAGCAGCTTGCGGAGGGTCAATGAGCAGTTCTTC